This TCR beta chain is drawn from a study of T cell clusters in autoimmune cytopenias. TRB rearrangements were amplified by touch-down multiplex PCR with mixed TRB-A/B primers. For each CDR3 protein, TCRdb gives one entry from its re-call of the multiplex PCR reads, without DNA. The sample data list 4,500 to 5,500 distinct CDR3 sequences. Germline CDR1 is MNHEY and CDR2 is SVGEGT. CDR3 size: 17 residues. TRB was amplified from approximately 250 ng of peripheral blood genomic DNA per sample. The data also belong to a second study, concerning T cell repertoires in aging, cancer and after chemotherapy. That report notes: Clear clonal overlap appeared across healthy donor samples taken over several months to years.

The sequence was collected from a human donor in good health. The V and J genes are TRBV6-2 or TRBV6-3 and TRBJ2-1; absent DNA, TCRdb's TRBD2 call cannot be checked. The sample was peripheral blood. The CDR3 spells CASSYGISPSSYNEQFF.